These T cell receptor beta chains were read from a single sample in a study of T-cell memory formation after mild COVID-19. TCRdb recomputed calls from the 5' RACE reads with MiXCR, one row per CDR3 protein. The sample holds around 140,000 distinct CDR3 sequences, under 30% seen once. Source material: PBMCs or a T cell subset sorted from them (not recorded which). The receptors derive from an adult woman who had mild COVID-19 (a few samples of this study predate the infection). Cell type and time point are not known. The CDR3 runs from the conserved cysteine through the conserved F or W. Each record gives: D gene, V gene, J gene, clone size, CDR3 protein, CDR3 DNA. D genes are given only for firm matches. Some rows mark clone size as missing; the rest say once, few, many or name a class of expanded clone.

d_call: -
v_call: TRBV5-4
j_call: TRBJ1-2
clone_size: -
cdr3_aa: CASSSLDGYGYTF
cdr3_nt: TGTGCCAGCAGCTCGCTCGACGGCTATGGCTACACCTTC

d_call: -
v_call: TRBV30
j_call: TRBJ2-1
clone_size: -
cdr3_aa: CAWSLSVYNEQFF
cdr3_nt: TGTGCCTGGAGTCTCAGCGTCTACAATGAGCAGTTCTTC

d_call: -
v_call: TRBV19
j_call: TRBJ1-5
clone_size: few
cdr3_aa: CASSFEGSQHF
cdr3_nt: TGTGCCAGTTCCTTCGAGGGGTCCCAGCATTTT

d_call: -
v_call: TRBV11-3
j_call: TRBJ2-7
clone_size: -
cdr3_aa: CASSLDLGYYYEQYF
cdr3_nt: TGTGCCAGCAGCTTAGACTTGGGGTACTACTACGAGCAGTACTTC

d_call: TRBD2
v_call: TRBV7-8
j_call: TRBJ2-7
clone_size: -
cdr3_aa: CASSFRGLADYEQYF
cdr3_nt: TGTGCCAGCTCCTTCCGGGGACTAGCGGACTACGAGCAGTACTTC

d_call: TRBD1
v_call: TRBV4-1
j_call: TRBJ2-5
clone_size: few
cdr3_aa: CASSHTGEQETQYF
cdr3_nt: TGCGCCAGCAGCCATACAGGGGAGCAAGAGACCCAGTACTTC

d_call: -
v_call: TRBV9
j_call: TRBJ2-5
clone_size: few
cdr3_aa: CASSVSGWETQYF
cdr3_nt: TGTGCCAGCAGCGTAAGCGGGTGGGAGACCCAGTACTTC

d_call: -
v_call: TRBV13
j_call: TRBJ2-3
clone_size: few
cdr3_aa: CASSLFDVTTDTQYF
cdr3_nt: TGTGCCAGCAGCTTATTTGACGTTACCACAGATACGCAGTATTTT

d_call: -
v_call: TRBV5-5
j_call: TRBJ2-2
clone_size: once
cdr3_aa: CASSTVRQRSTGELFF
cdr3_nt: TGTGCCAGCAGCACCGTTCGACAGCGTAGCACCGGGGAGCTGTTTTTT

d_call: TRBD1
v_call: TRBV15
j_call: TRBJ2-7
clone_size: few
cdr3_aa: CATSTRQGDYEQYF
cdr3_nt: TGTGCCACCAGCACACGACAGGGTGACTACGAGCAGTACTTC

d_call: -
v_call: TRBV20-1
j_call: TRBJ2-1
clone_size: few
cdr3_aa: CSARAPDFNEQFF
cdr3_nt: TGCAGTGCTAGAGCCCCTGACTTCAATGAGCAGTTCTTC

d_call: TRBD2
v_call: TRBV2
j_call: TRBJ2-3
clone_size: few
cdr3_aa: CASRPPAGDADTQYF
cdr3_nt: TGTGCCAGCAGACCCCCAGCGGGAGATGCAGATACGCAGTATTTT

d_call: -
v_call: TRBV29-1
j_call: TRBJ1-1
clone_size: -
cdr3_aa: CSVEDRLLAFF
cdr3_nt: TGCAGCGTTGAAGACAGGCTTTTAGCTTTCTTT

d_call: TRBD1
v_call: TRBV29-1
j_call: TRBJ1-1
clone_size: -
cdr3_aa: CSVRTGGNTEAFF
cdr3_nt: TGCAGCGTGCGGACAGGGGGGAACACTGAAGCTTTCTTT

d_call: -
v_call: TRBV2
j_call: TRBJ1-2
clone_size: -
cdr3_aa: CASSEGGVGYGYTF
cdr3_nt: TGTGCCAGCAGCGAAGGGGGGGTAGGCTATGGCTACACCTTC